Listed below are T cell receptor beta chains from one sample, sequenced in a study of cytomegalovirus exposure and HLA in healthy donors. Assay used: immunoSEQ multiplex PCR; TCRdb lists only in-frame clones, some missing. The sample has 180,000 or so clones, over 75% seen once. The sequenced sample consisted of PBMCs. All receptors come from a man between 18 and 29 years old in good health and CMV-seropositive. CDR3s include the opening cysteine and the closing phenylalanine or tryptophan. Each record gives: clone size, J gene, D gene, V gene, CDR3 protein, CDR3 DNA. D genes are given only for firm matches. For some rows the clone size is stated as once, few or many, or as a class when expanded; others skip it.

. | TRBJ1-2 | . | TRBV7-9 | CASSLRELDYGYTF | TGTGCCAGCAGCTTACGGGAGTTGGACTATGGCTACACCTTC
few | TRBJ2-7 | TRBD1 | TRBV5-6 | CASSPATGQATSSYEQYF | TGTGCCAGCAGCCCTGCCACCGGACAGGCCACCAGCTCCTACGAGCAGTACTTC
. | TRBJ2-2 | . | TRBV10-3 | CAIKPSHNANTGELFF | TGTGCCATTAAGCCCTCTCATAACGCGAACACCGGGGAGCTGTTTTTT
. | TRBJ2-2 | TRBD2 | TRBV7-2 | CASSLAFGASGGALFF | TGTGCCAGCAGCTTAGCGTTCGGGGCTAGCGGGGGGGCTCTGTTTTTT
. | TRBJ2-1 | . | TRBV14 | CASSQEGGHYNEQFF | TGTGCCAGCAGCCAAGAGGGGGGGCACTACAATGAGCAGTTCTTC
few | TRBJ1-4 | . | TRBV7-2 | CASSDDRWGEKLFF | TGTGCCAGCAGCGACGACAGGTGGGGGGAAAAACTGTTTTTT
. | TRBJ2-1 | . | TRBV5-1 | CASSLAAGLSYNEQFF | TGCGCCAGCAGCTTGGCCGCGGGGCTATCCTACAATGAGCAGTTCTTC
. | TRBJ2-7 | TRBD1 | TRBV5-1 | CASSIGTGNEQYF | TGCGCCAGCAGCATCGGGACAGGGAACGAGCAGTACTTC
. | TRBJ2-5 | TRBD1 | TRBV23-1 | CASSRPGQGQETQYF | TGCGCCAGCAGTCGTCCGGGACAGGGGCAAGAGACCCAGTACTTC
. | TRBJ2-7 | . | TRBV27 | CASFEGDEQYF | TGTGCCAGCTTCGAGGGGGACGAGCAGTACTTC
. | TRBJ2-7 | TRBD2 | TRBV5-8 | CASSPTSGGIYEQYF | TGTGCCAGCAGCCCGACTAGCGGGGGGATCTACGAGCAGTACTTC
. | TRBJ2-7 | TRBD1 | TRBV4-1 | CASSPDRGPYEQYF | TGCGCCAGCAGCCCGGACAGGGGGCCCTACGAGCAGTACTTC
. | TRBJ2-7 | . | TRBV18 | CASSPLGAGTYYEQYF | TGTGCCAGCTCACCCCTCGGTGCAGGGACTTACTACGAGCAGTACTTC
. | TRBJ2-1 | . | TRBV18 | CASSPDGFEQFF | TGTGCCAGCTCACCAGACGGGTTTGAGCAGTTCTTC
. | TRBJ2-7 | . | TRBV27 | CASSLSHSYEQYF | TGTGCCAGCAGTTTATCCCACTCCTACGAGCAGTACTTC
. | TRBJ2-5 | TRBD1 | TRBV30 | CAWQTGGAETQYF | TGTGCCTGGCAGACAGGGGGCGCAGAGACCCAGTACTTC
. | TRBJ2-1 | . | TRBV5-1 | CASNAEGGIYNEQFF | TGCGCCAGCAATGCGGAAGGGGGAATATACAATGAGCAGTTCTTC
few | TRBJ1-1 | . | TRBV10-1 | CASSQTNTEAFF | TGCGCCAGCAGTCAAACAAACACTGAAGCTTTCTTT
. | TRBJ2-3 | TRBD1 | TRBV5-1 | CASSGQGQGSDTQYF | TGCGCCAGCAGCGGACAGGGACAGGGATCAGATACGCAGTATTTT
. | TRBJ1-3 | TRBD1 | TRBV9 | CASSPRGQGGNTIYF | TGTGCCAGCAGCCCTAGAGGACAGGGTGGAAACACCATATATTTT
. | TRBJ2-7 | . | TRBV5-1 | CASSLPWAGDEYEQYF | TGCGCCAGCAGTTTGCCTTGGGCAGGGGATGAGTACGAGCAGTACTTC
. | TRBJ2-7 | TRBD2 | TRBV7-2 | CASSHGLAGGLTYEQYF | TGTGCCAGCAGCCACGGACTAGCGGGGGGCCTAACCTACGAGCAGTACTTC
. | TRBJ1-4 | TRBD1 | TRBV9 | CASSPGQAGEKLFF | TGTGCCAGCAGCCCCGGACAGGCGGGTGAAAAACTGTTTTTT
. | TRBJ2-5 | . | TRBV6-4 | CANLEETQYF | TGTGCCAACCTAGAAGAGACCCAGTACTTC
. | TRBJ2-7 | TRBD2 | TRBV27 | CASSLGRGSSYEQYF | TGTGCCAGCAGCCTCGGGAGGGGTAGCTCCTACGAGCAGTACTTC
. | TRBJ2-7 | . | TRBV7-2 | CASSFGPGIYEQYF | TGTGCCAGCAGCTTTGGACCGGGAATCTACGAGCAGTACTTC
. | TRBJ2-3 | TRBD2 | TRBV7-8 | CASSLFMASGTTSTDTQYF | TGTGCCAGCAGCTTATTTATGGCTAGCGGGACGACTAGCACAGATACGCAGTATTTT
. | TRBJ2-3 | TRBD1 | TRBV2 | CASKRRTGLTDTQYF | TGTGCCAGCAAACGACGGACAGGACTCACAGATACGCAGTATTTT
. | TRBJ2-2 | . | TRBV5-4 | CASSLGQEGTGELFF | TGTGCCAGCAGCTTGGGACAGGAAGGCACCGGGGAGCTGTTTTTT
. | TRBJ2-5 | . | TRBV9 | CASSVLGRGKETQYF | TGTGCCAGCAGCGTTTTAGGACGGGGAAAAGAGACCCAGTACTTC
. | TRBJ1-1 | . | TRBV5-1 | CASSFDRVTEAFF | TGCGCCAGCAGCTTCGACAGAGTCACTGAAGCTTTCTTT
. | TRBJ1-2 | TRBD1 | TRBV12-5 | CASGSPQGAQGYTF | TGTGCTAGTGGTTCACCCCAGGGGGCGCAGGGCTACACCTTC
. | TRBJ1-5 | . | TRBV30 | CAWSAVSDNQPQHF | TGTGCCTGGAGTGCAGTCAGTGATAATCAGCCCCAGCATTTT
. | TRBJ1-2 | . | TRBV6-5 | CASSQINYGYTF | TGTGCCAGCAGCCAGATTAACTATGGCTACACCTTC
. | TRBJ2-2 | TRBD2 | TRBV9 | CASSVVDGGANTGELFF | TGTGCCAGCAGCGTAGTCGACGGGGGGGCTAACACCGGGGAGCTGTTTTTT